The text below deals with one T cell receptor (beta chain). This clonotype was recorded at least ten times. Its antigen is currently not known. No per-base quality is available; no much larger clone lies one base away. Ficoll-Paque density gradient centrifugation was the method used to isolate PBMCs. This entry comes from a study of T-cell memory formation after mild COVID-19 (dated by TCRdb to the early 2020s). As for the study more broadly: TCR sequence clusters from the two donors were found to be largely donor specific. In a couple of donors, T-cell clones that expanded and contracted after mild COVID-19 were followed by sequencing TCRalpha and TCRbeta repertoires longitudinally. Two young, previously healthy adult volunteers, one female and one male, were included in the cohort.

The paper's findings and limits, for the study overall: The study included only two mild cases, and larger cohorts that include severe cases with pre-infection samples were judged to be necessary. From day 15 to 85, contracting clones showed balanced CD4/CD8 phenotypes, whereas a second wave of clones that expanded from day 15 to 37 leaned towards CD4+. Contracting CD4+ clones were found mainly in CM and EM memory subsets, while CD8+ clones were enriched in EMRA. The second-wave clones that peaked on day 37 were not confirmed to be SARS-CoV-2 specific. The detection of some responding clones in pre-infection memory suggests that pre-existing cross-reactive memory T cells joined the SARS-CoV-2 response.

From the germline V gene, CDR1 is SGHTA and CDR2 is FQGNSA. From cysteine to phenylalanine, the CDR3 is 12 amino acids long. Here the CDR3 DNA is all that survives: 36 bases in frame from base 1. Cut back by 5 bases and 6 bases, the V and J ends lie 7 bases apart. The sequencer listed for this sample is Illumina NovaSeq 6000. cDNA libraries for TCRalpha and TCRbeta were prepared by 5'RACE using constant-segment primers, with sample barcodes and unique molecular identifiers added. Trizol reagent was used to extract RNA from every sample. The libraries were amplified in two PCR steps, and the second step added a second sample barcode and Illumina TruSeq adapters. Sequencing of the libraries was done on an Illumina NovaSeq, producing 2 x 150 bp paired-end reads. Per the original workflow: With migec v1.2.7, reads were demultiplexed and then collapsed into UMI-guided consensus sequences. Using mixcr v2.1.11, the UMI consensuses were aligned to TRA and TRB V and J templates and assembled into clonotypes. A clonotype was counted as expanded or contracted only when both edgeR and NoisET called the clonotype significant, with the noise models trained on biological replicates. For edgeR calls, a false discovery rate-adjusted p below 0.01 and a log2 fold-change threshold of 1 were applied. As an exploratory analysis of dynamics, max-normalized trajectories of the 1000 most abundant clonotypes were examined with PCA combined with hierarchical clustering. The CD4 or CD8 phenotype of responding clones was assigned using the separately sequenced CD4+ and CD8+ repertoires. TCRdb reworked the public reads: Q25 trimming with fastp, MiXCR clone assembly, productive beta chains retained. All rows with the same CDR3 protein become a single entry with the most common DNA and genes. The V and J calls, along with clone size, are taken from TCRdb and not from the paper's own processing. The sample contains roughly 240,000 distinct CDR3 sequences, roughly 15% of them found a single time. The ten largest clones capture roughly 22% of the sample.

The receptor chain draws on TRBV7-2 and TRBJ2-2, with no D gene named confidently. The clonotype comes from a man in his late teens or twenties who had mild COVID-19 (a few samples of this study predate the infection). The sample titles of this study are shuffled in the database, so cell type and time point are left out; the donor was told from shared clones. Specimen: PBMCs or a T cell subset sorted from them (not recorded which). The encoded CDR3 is CASSLNSGELFF. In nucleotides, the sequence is TGTGCCAGCAGCCTCAACTCCGGGGAGCTGTTTTTT. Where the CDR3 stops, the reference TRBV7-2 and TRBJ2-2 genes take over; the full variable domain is GAGVSQSPSNKVTEKGKDVELRCDPISGHTALYWYRQSLGQGLEFLIYFQGNSAPDKSGLPSDRFSAERTGGSVSTLTIQRTQQEDSAVYLCASSLNSGELFFGEGSRLTVL.